A selection of T cell receptor beta chains follows, all from one sample in a study of T cell changes during pregnancy in multiple sclerosis. Clones were read by immunoSEQ multiplex PCR, and TCRdb kept only the in-frame ones, dropping some. The profile covers about 70,000 clones, with around 90% appearing a single time and 0.25% to 0.3% taken by the ten largest. Sequencing used CD4+ T cells from peripheral blood mononuclear cells, obtained after pregnancy. The receptors derive from a female donor with multiple sclerosis, enrolled in a pregnancy study. The conserved cysteine and the conserved F or W are not part of the CDR3 here. Fields, in order: clone size, V gene, CDR3 protein. Clone sizes are given selectively: once, few, many, or a class where the clone is expanded.

NA | TRBV18 | ASSPDLAGTDTQY
NA | TRBV5-4 | ASSLDRGNTGELF
NA | TRBV19 | ASSMAGTEADTQY
NA | TRBV11-2 | ASSLVGTGSAEAF
NA | TRBV19 | ASSTFDRQGTTDTQY
NA | TRBV7-2 | ASSLAAGSGNTIY
NA | TRBV6-6 | ASSLQGYEQY
NA | TRBV4-1 | ASSQAATGTETQY
NA | TRBV5-6 | ASSLAGTGETQY
NA | TRBV13 | ASSLRGGIYGYT
NA | TRBV6-6 | ASSYHEGQQGQPQH
NA | TRBV2 | ASSEEDLTEAF
few | TRBV2 | ASSPPGQANEKLF
few | TRBV2 | ASRQRGEETQY
NA | TRBV19 | ASSPGSGGLNQPQH
NA | TRBV5-4 | ASSLGDRANTEAF
NA | TRBV6-5 | ASSPGQGLY
NA | TRBV6-5 | AIKAGRNYGYT
NA | TRBV28 | ASRRDRVTQPQH
once | TRBV9 | ASSPGLAGGRYNEQF
NA | TRBV14 | ASSQFSASTDTQY
NA | TRBV12-5 | ASGLGVEETQY
NA | TRBV10-3 | AISENSGTGGLNTEAF
once | TRBV11-3 | ASSSRTASLGETQY
NA | TRBV19 | ASSMGQGAGYTEAF
NA | TRBV11-3 | ASSRGGGYQETQY
NA | TRBV18 | ASSRNWTPLTDTQY
NA | TRBV4-1 | ASSQSPGQGALSTDTQY
NA | TRBV6-4 | ASSVEAGNYNEQF
NA | TRBV18 | ASSPSPASGSKATQY
once | TRBV10-3 | AISDDRGDEKLF
NA | TRBV7-3 | ASSRSGMAPDEQY
NA | TRBV5-1 | ASRAELNTDTQY
NA | TRBV6-1 | ASSGQGLYGYT
NA | TRBV28 | ASSLFVVNTEAF
NA | TRBV2 | ASSRLAGGTDTQY
NA | TRBV9 | ASSVVGEQGEKLF
once | TRBV5-8 | ASRPGFPGAGANVLT
NA | TRBV7-9 | ASSLAASNTGELF
NA | TRBV29-1 | SVAVAVTEAF
NA | TRBV5-6 | ASSSLWRESYNEQF
NA | TRBV7-3 | ASSQTGPRETQY
NA | TRBV5-1 | ASSLGTVLLEKLF
NA | TRBV5-1 | ASSLAVRGGPQETQY
NA | TRBV19 | ASSDRANTGELF
NA | TRBV30 | AWSVGLAGGLSEQF
NA | TRBV6-1 | ASSAGHSNYGYT
NA | TRBV2 | ASSAKHRGQETQY
NA | TRBV6-5 | ASRGGRGADTQY
once | TRBV15 | ATSRVREGSYEQY
NA | TRBV5-8 | ASSPHRASGANVLT
NA | TRBV10-3 | AISVGNSGSGETQY
once | TRBV28 | ASNEGRWANTEAF